The 3 T cell receptor beta chains below come from one sample, sequenced in a study of a mutant IDH1 vaccine in newly diagnosed glioma. Antigen specificity for these receptors is unknown. As to time point: week 35, safety follow-up. The investigators gave 300 ug of mutant IDH1 20-mer peptide in each vaccine dose, together with topical imiquimod. The protocol was immunoSEQ multiplex PCR, while the TCRdb copy is restricted to in-frame clones and leaves out a portion. Here the sample spans tens of thousands of clones, around 78% being singletons. The specimen comprised PBMCs, sampled from a glioma patient whose treatment included an IDH1 peptide vaccine. The source is a man aged 40-49 years with glioma.

This clone came up a few times. V usage is TRBV7-8 and J usage is TRBJ2-1; 8 bases agree with TRBD2. The length of the CDR3 is 16 residues. Trimming removed 7 bases from V and 8 bases from J; junction bases left unmatched: 16. CDR1 and CDR2 (germline): SGHVS, FQNEAQ. CDR3 bases: TGTGCCAGCATCGAAAGCGGGAGCTTCGTTCGTCATGAGCAGTTCTTC. Residues: CASIESGSFVRHEQFF.

V is TRBV7-2 and J is TRBJ1-1; no clear D. Germline-derived CDR1 and CDR2 are SGHTA and FQGNSA. The CDR3 contains 15 residues. V lost 2 bases and J 0 bases, leaving 10 bases between the germline ends. The CDR3 sequence is CASSLMAAMNTEAFF. The CDR3 DNA is TGTGCCAGCAGCTTAATGGCAGCGATGAACACTGAAGCTTTCTTT.

This chain connects TRBV10-2 to TRBJ2-7; D is possibly TRBD1 or TRBD2 (5 bases each). The CDR3 is 14 amino acids. V was shortened by 2 bases and J by 0 bases, with 8 bases between the two germline ends. Germline values: CDR1 WSHSY, CDR2 SAAADI. The CDR3 region has the DNA TGCGCCAGCAGTGAGGGGGGAATCTCCTACGAGCAGTACTTC. Its translation is CASSEGGISYEQYF.